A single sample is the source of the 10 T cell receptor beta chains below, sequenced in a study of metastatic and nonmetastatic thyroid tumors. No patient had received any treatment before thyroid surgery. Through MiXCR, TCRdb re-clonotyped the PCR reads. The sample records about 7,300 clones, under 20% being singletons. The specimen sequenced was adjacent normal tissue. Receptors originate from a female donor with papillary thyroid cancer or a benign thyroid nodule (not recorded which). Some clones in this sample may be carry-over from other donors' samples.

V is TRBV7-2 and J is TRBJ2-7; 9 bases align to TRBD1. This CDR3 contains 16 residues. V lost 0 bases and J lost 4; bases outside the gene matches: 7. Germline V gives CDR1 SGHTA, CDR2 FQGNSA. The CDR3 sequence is CASSLALGTGLYEQYF. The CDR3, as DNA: TGTGCCAGCAGCTTAGCTTTAGGGACAGGGTTGTACGAGCAGTACTTC. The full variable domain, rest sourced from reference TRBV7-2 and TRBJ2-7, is GAGVSQSPSNKVTEKGKDVELRCDPISGHTALYWYRQSLGQGLEFLIYFQGNSAPDKSGLPSDRFSAERTGGSVSTLTIQRTQQEDSAVYLCASSLALGTGLYEQYFGPGTRLTVT.

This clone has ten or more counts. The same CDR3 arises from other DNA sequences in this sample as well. CDR3 in amino acids: CSVRTSFDEQFF. The CDR3 DNA sequence: TGCAGCGTTCGGACTAGTTTCGATGAGCAGTTCTTC. The chain is built from TRBV29-1 and TRBJ2-1; 7 positions match TRBD2. Germline lookup yields CDR1 SQVTM and CDR2 ANQGSEA. The CDR3 totals 12 residues. After removal of 5 bases from V and 8 bases from J, the junction contained 6 bases not matched to a gene.

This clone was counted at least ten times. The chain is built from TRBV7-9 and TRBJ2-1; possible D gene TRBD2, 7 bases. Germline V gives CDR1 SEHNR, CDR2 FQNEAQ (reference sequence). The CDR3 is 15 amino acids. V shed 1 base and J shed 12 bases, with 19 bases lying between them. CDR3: CASSLVQSRGLGQFF. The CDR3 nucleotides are TGTGCCAGCAGCTTAGTACAATCGCGGGGGCTGGGGCAGTTCTTC.

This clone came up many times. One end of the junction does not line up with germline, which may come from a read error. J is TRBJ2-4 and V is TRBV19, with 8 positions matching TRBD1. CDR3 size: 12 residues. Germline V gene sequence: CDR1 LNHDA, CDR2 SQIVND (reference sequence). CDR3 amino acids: CAGSAGQGKEYF. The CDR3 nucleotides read TGTGCCGGTAGTGCAGGACAGGGTAAAGAATACTTC.

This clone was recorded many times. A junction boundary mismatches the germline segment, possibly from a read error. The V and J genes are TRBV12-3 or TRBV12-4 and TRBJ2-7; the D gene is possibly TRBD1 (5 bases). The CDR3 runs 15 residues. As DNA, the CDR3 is TGTGCCAGCAGTCCATCTAACAGGAGCTCCGACGAGCAGTACTTC. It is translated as CASSPSNRSSDEQYF.

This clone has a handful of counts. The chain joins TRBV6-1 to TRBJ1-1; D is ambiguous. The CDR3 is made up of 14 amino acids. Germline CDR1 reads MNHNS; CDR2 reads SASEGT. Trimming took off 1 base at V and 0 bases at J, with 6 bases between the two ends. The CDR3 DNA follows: TGTGCCAGCAGTGAAGTGATGCTGAACACTGAAGCTTTCTTT. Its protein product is CASSEVMLNTEAFF.

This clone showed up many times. The DNA of the CDR3 is TGTGCCAGCAGCACACAGGGAACAGATACGCAGTATTTT. It encodes CASSTQGTDTQYF. The J gene is TRBJ2-3, the V gene TRBV3-1, with D maybe TRBD1 (6 bases). The CDR3 consists of 13 residues. Germline CDR1 LGHDT, CDR2 YNNKEL (reference sequence). Trimming removed 5 bases from V and 3 bases from J, with 9 bases in between.

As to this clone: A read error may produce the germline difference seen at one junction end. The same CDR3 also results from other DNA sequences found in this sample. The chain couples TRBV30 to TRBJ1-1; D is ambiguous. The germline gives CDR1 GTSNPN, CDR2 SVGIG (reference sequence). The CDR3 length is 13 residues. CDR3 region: CAWNWRMSTEAFF. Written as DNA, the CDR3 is TGCGCCTGGAATTGGCGCATGAGCACTGAAGCCTTCTTC.

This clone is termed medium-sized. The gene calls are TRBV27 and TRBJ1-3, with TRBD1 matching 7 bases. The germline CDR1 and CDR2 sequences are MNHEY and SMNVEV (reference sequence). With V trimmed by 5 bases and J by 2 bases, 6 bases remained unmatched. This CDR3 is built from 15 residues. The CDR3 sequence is CASSIQGFPGNTIYF. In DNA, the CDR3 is TGTGCCAGCAGTATACAGGGGTTTCCTGGAAACACCATATATTTT.

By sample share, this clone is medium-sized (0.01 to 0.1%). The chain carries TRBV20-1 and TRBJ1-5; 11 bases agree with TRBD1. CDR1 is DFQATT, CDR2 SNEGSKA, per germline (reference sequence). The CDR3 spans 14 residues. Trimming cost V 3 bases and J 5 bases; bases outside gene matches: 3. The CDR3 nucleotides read TGCAGTGCTAGCAAGGGACAGGGGGATCAGCCCCAGCATTTT. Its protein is CSASKGQGDQPQHF.